Presented here are 8 T cell receptor beta chains from one specimen sequenced in a study of blood T cell repertoires in COVID-19. Produced via immunoSEQ multiplex PCR; TCRdb's table is partial and in-frame only. In the table there are some 66,000 clones, around 89% of which are singletons. The sequenced material came from peripheral blood. The receptors originated from a woman aged 60-70 years with acute or convalescent COVID-19.

V and J are TRBV18 and TRBJ1-4, with D perhaps TRBD1 (6 bases). The V end lost 5 bases, the J end lost 2 bases, and 15 bases lay between the germline ends. Germline lookup yields CDR1 KGHSH and CDR2 LQKENI. The CDR3 has 16 residues. The CDR3 spells CASSYRQVPTNEKLFF. CDR3 nucleotide sequence: TGTGCCAGCTCATATCGACAGGTTCCTACTAATGAAAAACTGTTTTTT.

The chain couples TRBV6-6 to TRBJ2-2, with 7 bases aligning to TRBD1. Trimming at V came to 4 bases and at J to 7 bases, leaving 6 bases not matched to a gene. The CDR3 runs to 14 residues. The V gene's germline CDR1 is MNHNY and CDR2 SVGAGI (reference sequence). As DNA, the CDR3 is TGTGCCAGCAGTTCTGCACAGGGGCTCGGGGAGCTGTTTTTT. It encodes CASSSAQGLGELFF.

V is TRBV20-1 and J is TRBJ2-5, with TRBD2 matching 11 bases. CDR1 is DFQATT, CDR2 SNEGSKA, per germline (reference sequence). The CDR3 has 16 amino acids. V trimming: 3 bases; J trimming: 4 bases; junction bases outside the gene matches: 10. The CDR3 region has the DNA TGCAGTGCTAGTCGGCTAGCGGGGGGAAGTCCAGAGACCCAGTACTTC. Encoded protein: CSASRLAGGSPETQYF.

This sequence joins TRBV7-2 and TRBJ2-3, with 15 bases that match TRBD2. Per the germline V gene, CDR1 is SGHTA and CDR2 is FQGNSA. The CDR3 sequence is 19 residues long. Trimming took 2 bases from V and 1 from J; bases not matched to a gene: 7. The CDR3 loop reads CASSLFGTSGRKGTDTQYF. The CDR3 coding sequence is TGTGCCAGCAGCTTATTCGGGACTAGCGGGAGGAAGGGCACAGATACGCAGTATTTT.

The CDR3 region is CASSEYLLAIEQFF. CDR3 DNA sequence: TGTGCCAGCAGTGAATATTTACTAGCTATTGAGCAGTTCTTC. The chain joins TRBV2 to TRBJ2-1, with D perhaps matching TRBD2 (6 bases). The CDR3 spans 14 residues. Trimming took off 2 bases at V and 9 bases at J, with 14 bases between the two ends. The germline V gene has CDR1 SNHLY and CDR2 FYNNEI. The variable domain in full, completed from reference TRBV2 and TRBJ2-1, reads EPEVTQTPSHQVTQMGQEVILRCVPISNHLYFYWYRQILGQKVEFLVSFYNNEISEKSEIFDDQFSVERPDGSNFTLKIRSTKLEDSAMYFCASSEYLLAIEQFFGPGTRLTVL.

This clone was recorded only once. The sample carries other DNA sequences with the same CDR3. The chain carries TRBV6-5 and TRBJ1-4, with TRBD1 matching over 8 bases. CDR1 is MNHEY, CDR2 SVGAGI, per germline. The CDR3 has 14 residues. V dropped 6 bases and J dropped 8; count of bases not matched to a gene: 8. The CDR3 here is CASRPGQGSEKLFF. CDR3 coding DNA: TGTGCCAGCAGACCCGGACAGGGTTCAGAAAAACTGTTTTTT.

The chain couples TRBV28 to TRBJ1-5; D call uncertain. The germline V and J ends were trimmed by 3 bases and 3 bases, with 9 bases remaining between them. The CDR3 covers 14 residues. Germline values: CDR1 MDHEN, CDR2 SYDVKM. The CDR3 reads CASSFGQANQPQHF. For the CDR3, the DNA is TGTGCCAGCAGTTTTGGGCAGGCCAATCAGCCCCAGCATTTT.

This clone was detected only a few times. The chain recombines TRBV5-6 with TRBJ2-1; 11 nucleotides line up with TRBD2. Germline CDR1 reads SGHDT; CDR2 reads YYEEEE. Trimming removed 0 bases from V and 0 bases from J; junction bases left unmatched: 2. CDR3 length: 17 residues. The CDR3, as DNA: TGTGCCAGCAGCTTGGTAGCGGGGGGGAGCTCCTACAATGAGCAGTTCTTC. Its protein is CASSLVAGGSSYNEQFF. The full variable domain, in which reference TRBV5-6 and TRBJ2-1 provide the parts outside the CDR3, is DAGVTQSPTHLIKTRGQQVTLRCSPKSGHDTVSWYQQALGQGPQFIFQYYEEEERQRGNFPDRFSGHQFPNYSSELNVNALLLGDSALYLCASSLVAGGSSYNEQFFGPGTRLTVL.